These T cell receptor beta chains were read from a single sample in a study of OX40 agonist ivuxolimab in advanced cancers. The protocol was immunoSEQ multiplex PCR, while the TCRdb copy is restricted to in-frame clones and leaves out a portion. The repertoire holds about 89,000 clones, with about 88% as singletons. This sample comprised CD4+ or CD8+ T cells sorted from blood, obtained in a trial of the OX40 agonist ivuxolimab. Receptors originate from an adult with an advanced solid tumor such as melanoma, head and neck, liver or kidney cancer. Both conserved end residues are part of each CDR3. A D gene is named only where the DNA matches it firmly. Clone size is not always given. Where it is, it says once, few, many or a class for expanded clones.

j_call clone_size v_call d_call cdr3_nt cdr3_aa
TRBJ2-5 . TRBV7-2 TRBD1 TGTGCCAGCAGTCGGGACAGGTCGGCAGAGACCCAGTACTTC CASSRDRSAETQYF
TRBJ1-2 . TRBV9 . TGTGCCAGCAGGACGGAGGTAGGGTTCAACTATGGCTACACCTTC CASRTEVGFNYGYTF
TRBJ2-1 . TRBV4-2 . TGTGCCAGCAGCCAAGCCTCCAATGAGCAGTTCTTC CASSQASNEQFF
TRBJ2-7 . TRBV5-4 . TGTGCCAGCAGCTTGGACCACGAATCCTACGAGCAGTACTTC CASSLDHESYEQYF
TRBJ1-2 once TRBV4-1 . TGCGCCAGCAGCCAAATCGCGCTCTATGGCTACACCTTC CASSQIALYGYTF
TRBJ1-2 once TRBV6-6 TRBD1 TGTGCCAGCAGCCCGACAGGGAACTATGGCTACACCTTC CASSPTGNYGYTF
TRBJ1-5 . TRBV7-2 . TGTGCCAGCAGCTTAGCACAGGGTAATCAGCCCCAGCATTTT CASSLAQGNQPQHF
TRBJ1-3 . TRBV2 . TGTGCCAGCGGAGCCGTCTCTGGAAACACCATATATTTT CASGAVSGNTIYF
TRBJ2-7 . TRBV11-1 . TGTACCAGCAGCTTAGGTTCGCAGGGCCGCTACGAGCAGTACTTC CTSSLGSQGRYEQYF
TRBJ2-1 . TRBV5-4 . TGTGCCAGCAGCTTCGGCAGGGAAAGGAGTCACAATGAGCAGTTCTTC CASSFGRERSHNEQFF
TRBJ2-3 . TRBV5-1 . TGCGCCAGCAGCTCTCTAAGGAGCACAGATACGCAGTATTTT CASSSLRSTDTQYF
TRBJ2-7 once TRBV6-4 . TGTGCCACCTCAGGCTCCTACGAGCAGTACTTC CATSGSYEQYF
TRBJ2-1 . TRBV9 TRBD2 TGTGCCAGCAGCCCCCGAGGGACTAGCGGTACTGAGCAGTTCTTC CASSPRGTSGTEQFF
TRBJ1-5 . TRBV6-5 TRBD1 TGTGCCAGCAGGGAACAGGGGAATAGCAATCAGCCCCAGCATTTT CASREQGNSNQPQHF
TRBJ2-7 . TRBV6-5 TRBD1 TGTGCCAGCAGTTACTCGGTCGGGACAGTCTACGAGCAGTACTTC CASSYSVGTVYEQYF
TRBJ1-1 . TRBV19 TRBD1 TGTGCCAGCTCCCGGGGGGACAGGGCGAACACTGAAGCTTTCTTT CASSRGDRANTEAFF
TRBJ2-7 . TRBV2 . TGTGCCAGCAGTGAAAGGGACGGGACCCCCTCAGACTTC CASSERDGTPSDF
TRBJ2-7 . TRBV30 . TGTGCCTGGAGTGATAGGGACGTAAAGTACTTC CAWSDRDVKYF
TRBJ1-1 . TRBV7-2 . TGTGCCAGCAGCTCACCGTGGAACACTGAAGCTTTCTTT CASSSPWNTEAFF
TRBJ2-3 . TRBV5-1 TRBD2 TGCGCCAGCAGCTTGGCTCTTGCGGGGGGGCCTAGAGATACGCAGTATTTT CASSLALAGGPRDTQYF
TRBJ2-3 . TRBV19 . TGTGCCAGTAGTATTCGACTAGGCGGAGATACGCAGTATTTT CASSIRLGGDTQYF
TRBJ1-2 . TRBV5-6 TRBD1 TGTGCCAGCAGCATAGGGACAGAACCCTTCGGCTACACCTTC CASSIGTEPFGYTF
TRBJ1-1 . TRBV6-5 . TGTGCCAGCAGTTACTCGTGGAACACTGAAGCTTTCTTT CASSYSWNTEAFF
TRBJ2-3 . TRBV5-1 . TGCGCCAGCAGCTTGGTTCTGGGGGGTCGCACAGATACGCAGTATTTT CASSLVLGGRTDTQYF
TRBJ1-5 . TRBV11-2 . TGTGCCAGCAGCTCAGAACGGAGTCCCCAGCATTTT CASSSERSPQHF
TRBJ2-2 once TRBV7-2 . TGTGCCAGCAGCTTCCGAGAGTCCGGGGAGCTGTTTTTT CASSFRESGELFF
TRBJ1-2 once TRBV5-4 TRBD1 TGTGCCAGCAGCTTGATGGGACAGGGGGCGATGGGCTATGGCTACACCTTC CASSLMGQGAMGYGYTF
TRBJ1-5 . TRBV14 . TGTGCCAGCAGCCAAGATCTGGAGAGTGGCAATCAGCCCCAGCATTTT CASSQDLESGNQPQHF
TRBJ2-5 once TRBV18 . TGTGCCAGCTCACCGGGACTCTCGGAGACCCAGTACTTC CASSPGLSETQYF
TRBJ1-4 . TRBV2 . TGTGCCAGCAGTGGAGCACAGGGAAATGAAAAACTGTTTTTT CASSGAQGNEKLFF
TRBJ2-1 . TRBV6-5 . TGTGCCAGCAGTTACGACAGCCTAAGGGACAATGAGCAGTTCTTC CASSYDSLRDNEQFF